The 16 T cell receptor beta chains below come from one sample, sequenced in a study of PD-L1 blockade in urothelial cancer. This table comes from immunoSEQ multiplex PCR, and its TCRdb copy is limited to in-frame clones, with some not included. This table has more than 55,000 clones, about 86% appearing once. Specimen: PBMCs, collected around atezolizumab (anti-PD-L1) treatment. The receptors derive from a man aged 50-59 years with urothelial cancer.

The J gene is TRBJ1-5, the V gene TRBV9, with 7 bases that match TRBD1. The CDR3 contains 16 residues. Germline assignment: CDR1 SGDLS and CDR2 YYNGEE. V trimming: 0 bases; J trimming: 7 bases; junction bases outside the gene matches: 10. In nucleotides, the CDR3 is TGTGCCAGCAGCGTAGGCCAACGACAGGGAAGACAGCCCCAGCATTTT. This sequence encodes CASSVGQRQGRQPQHF.

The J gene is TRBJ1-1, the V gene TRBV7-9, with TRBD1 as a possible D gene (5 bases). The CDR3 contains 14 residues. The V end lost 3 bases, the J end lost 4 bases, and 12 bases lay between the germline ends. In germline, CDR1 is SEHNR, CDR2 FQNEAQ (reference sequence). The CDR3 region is CASSFGGSITEAFF. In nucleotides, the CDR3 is TGTGCCAGCAGCTTCGGGGGGTCGATCACTGAAGCTTTCTTT.

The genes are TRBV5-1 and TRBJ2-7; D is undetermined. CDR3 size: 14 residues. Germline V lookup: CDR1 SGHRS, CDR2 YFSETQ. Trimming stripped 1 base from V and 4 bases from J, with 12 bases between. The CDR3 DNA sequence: TGCGCCAGCAGCTTGAAAACGGTTTCGTACGAGCAGTACTTC. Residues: CASSLKTVSYEQYF.

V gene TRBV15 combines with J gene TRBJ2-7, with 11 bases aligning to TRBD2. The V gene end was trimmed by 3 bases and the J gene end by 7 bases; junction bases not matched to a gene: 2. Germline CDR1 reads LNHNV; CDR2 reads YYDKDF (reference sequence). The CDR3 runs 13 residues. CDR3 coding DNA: TGTGCCACCAGCAGTGGACTAGCGGGTGAGCAGTACTTC. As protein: CATSSGLAGEQYF.

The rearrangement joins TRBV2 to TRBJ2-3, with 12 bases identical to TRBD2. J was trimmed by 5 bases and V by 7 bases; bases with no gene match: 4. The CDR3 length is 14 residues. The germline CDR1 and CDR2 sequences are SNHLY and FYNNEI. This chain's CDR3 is CASTKLAGGDTQYF. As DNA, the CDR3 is TGTGCCAGCACGAAACTAGCGGGAGGAGATACGCAGTATTTT.

The CDR3 reads CASSLNEKLFF. The CDR3, as DNA: TGTGCCAGCAGCCTAAATGAAAAACTGTTTTTT. This chain uses TRBV6-1 with TRBJ1-4; unclear D gene. The CDR3 spans 11 residues. Trimming pared 6 bases from V and 5 bases from J, leaving 4 bases between. CDR1 is MNHNS, CDR2 SASEGT, per germline.

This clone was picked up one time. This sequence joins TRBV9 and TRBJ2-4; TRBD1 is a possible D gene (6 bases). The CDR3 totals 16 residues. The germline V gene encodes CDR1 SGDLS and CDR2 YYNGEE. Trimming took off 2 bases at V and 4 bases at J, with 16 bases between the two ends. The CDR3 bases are TGTGCCAGCAGCGTCGGGGACACCTCTTATAAAAACATTCAGTACTTC. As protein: CASSVGDTSYKNIQYF.

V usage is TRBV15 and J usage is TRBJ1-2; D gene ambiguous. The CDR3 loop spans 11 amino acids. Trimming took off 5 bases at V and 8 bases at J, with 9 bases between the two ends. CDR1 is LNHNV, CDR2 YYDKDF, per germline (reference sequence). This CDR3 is CATSPAGGYTF. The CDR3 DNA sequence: TGTGCCACCAGCCCTGCGGGGGGCTACACCTTC.

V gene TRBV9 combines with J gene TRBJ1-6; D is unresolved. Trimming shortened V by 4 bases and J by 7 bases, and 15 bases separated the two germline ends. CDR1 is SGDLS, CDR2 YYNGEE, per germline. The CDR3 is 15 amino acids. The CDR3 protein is CASSPGEAVNSPLHF. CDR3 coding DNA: TGTGCCAGCAGCCCCGGAGAGGCAGTAAATTCACCCCTCCACTTT. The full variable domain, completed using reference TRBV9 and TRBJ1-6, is DSGVTQTPKHLITATGQRVTLRCSPRSGDLSVYWYQQSLDQGLQFLIQYYNGEERAKGNILERFSAQQFPDLHSELNLSSLELGDSALYFCASSPGEAVNSPLHFGNGTRLTVT.

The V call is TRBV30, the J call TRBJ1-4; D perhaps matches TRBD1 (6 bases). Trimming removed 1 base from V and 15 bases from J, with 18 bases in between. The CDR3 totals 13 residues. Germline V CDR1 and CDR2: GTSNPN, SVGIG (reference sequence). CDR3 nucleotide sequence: TGTGCCTGGAGTGCCGGGGGGCCTCTTTCAGTGTTTTTT. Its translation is CAWSAGGPLSVFF.

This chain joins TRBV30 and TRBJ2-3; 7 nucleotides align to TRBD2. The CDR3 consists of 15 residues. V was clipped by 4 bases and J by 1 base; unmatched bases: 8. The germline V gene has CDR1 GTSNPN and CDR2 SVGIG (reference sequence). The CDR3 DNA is TGTGCCTGGACACCTGGGCTAGCGGGCACAGATACGCAGTATTTT. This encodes CAWTPGLAGTDTQYF.

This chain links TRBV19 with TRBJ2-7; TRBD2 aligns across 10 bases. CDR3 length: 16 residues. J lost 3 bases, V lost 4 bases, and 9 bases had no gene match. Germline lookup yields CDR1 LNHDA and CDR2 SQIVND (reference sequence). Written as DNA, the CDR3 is TGTGCCAGTAGTAGGGGACTAGCGAGGAGTGACTACGAGCAGTACTTC. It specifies CASSRGLARSDYEQYF.

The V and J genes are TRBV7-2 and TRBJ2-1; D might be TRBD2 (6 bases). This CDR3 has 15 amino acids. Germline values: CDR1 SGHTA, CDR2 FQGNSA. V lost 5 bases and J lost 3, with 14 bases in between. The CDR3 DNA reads TGTGCCAGCAGCCGGGACTCCTCCCGCTACAATGAGCAGTTCTTC. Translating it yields CASSRDSSRYNEQFF.

This CDR3 reads CASSYSRGALNTEAFF. CDR3 nucleotide sequence: TGTGCCAGCAGTTACTCCAGGGGGGCCCTGAACACTGAAGCTTTCTTT. The V and J genes are TRBV6-5 and TRBJ1-1; 7 bases are a match to TRBD1. Per the germline V gene, CDR1 is MNHEY and CDR2 is SVGAGI. Losses at the gene ends were 0 bases for V and 0 bases for J; bases not matched to a gene: 4. The CDR3 covers 16 residues.

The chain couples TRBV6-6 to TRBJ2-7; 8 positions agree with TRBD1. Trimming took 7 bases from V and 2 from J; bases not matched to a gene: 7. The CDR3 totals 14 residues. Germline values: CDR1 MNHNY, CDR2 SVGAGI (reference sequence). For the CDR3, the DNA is TGTGCCAGCAATAGACAGGGGCCGGCCTACGAGCAGTACTTC. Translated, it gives CASNRQGPAYEQYF.

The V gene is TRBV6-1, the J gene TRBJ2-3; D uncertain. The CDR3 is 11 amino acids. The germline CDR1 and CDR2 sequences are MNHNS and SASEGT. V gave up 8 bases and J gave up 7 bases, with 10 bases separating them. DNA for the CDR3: TGTGCCAGCGCCCAGAGGAATACGCAGTATTTT. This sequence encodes CASAQRNTQYF.